These 23 T cell receptor beta chains share one sample of origin, sequenced in a study of blood T cell repertoires in COVID-19. The table came from immunoSEQ multiplex PCR; TCRdb's copy has only in-frame clones and leaves some out. The sample shows tens of thousands of clones, roughly 82% of them seen only once. Material for sequencing was peripheral blood. These receptor sequences come from a woman in her fifties or sixties with acute or convalescent COVID-19.

The genes are TRBV7-3 and TRBJ2-7, with D unresolved. This CDR3 contains 14 residues. CDR1 is SGHTA, CDR2 FQGTGA, per germline. V shed 2 bases and J shed 5 bases, with 13 bases lying between them. CDR3 nucleotide sequence: TGTGCCAGCAGCTTACGACCACTAATCGACGAGCAGTACTTC. Protein product: CASSLRPLIDEQYF.

The rearrangement uses TRBV6-2 or TRBV6-3 and TRBJ2-2; D is ambiguous. V gave up 2 bases and J gave up 4 bases, with 8 bases separating them. Germline V gene lookup returns CDR1 MNHEY and CDR2 SVGEGT. This CDR3 comprises 14 residues. CDR3 coding DNA: TGTGCCAGCAGTTACATACGGAGCACCGGGGAGCTGTTTTTT. The encoded protein is CASSYIRSTGELFF.

V usage is TRBV5-1 and J usage is TRBJ2-3; 7 nucleotides agree with TRBD1. This CDR3 has 13 residues. V trimming: 5 bases; J trimming: 2 bases; junction bases outside the gene matches: 2. Looked up from germline, CDR1 is SGHRS and CDR2 is YFSETQ. DNA of the CDR3: TGCGCCAGCAGACAGGGGTTCACAGATACGCAGTATTTT. The encoded protein is CASRQGFTDTQYF.

This chain uses TRBV18 with TRBJ2-1; 8 positions match TRBD2. The ends lost 3 bases at V and 5 bases at J; junction bases unmatched: 6. This CDR3 is built from 15 residues. The germline gives CDR1 KGHSH, CDR2 LQKENI. In DNA form, the CDR3 reads TGTGCCAGCTCACCCCCGACTAGCGCGGACAATGAGCAGTTCTTC. It codes for CASSPPTSADNEQFF.

The rearrangement links TRBV4-1 to TRBJ2-7; 10 bases are a match to TRBD2. The CDR3 runs to 16 residues. With 1 base clipped from V and 3 bases from J, the junction kept 6 bases outside the gene matches. CDR1 is MGHRA and CDR2 is YSYEKL in the germline V gene. The CDR3 DNA reads as TGCGCCAGCAGCCAAGGGCCTAGCGGGGGCATCTACGAGCAGTACTTC. It translates to CASSQGPSGGIYEQYF.

This chain connects TRBV30 to TRBJ1-6; perhaps TRBD1 as D (6 bases). CDR1 is GTSNPN and CDR2 is SVGIG in the germline V gene (reference sequence). Trimming removed 4 bases at V and 10 bases at J, with 11 bases between. This CDR3 contains 12 residues. The CDR3 DNA is TGTGCCTGGATGTGGGGGCAATCACCCCTCCACTTT. It specifies CAWMWGQSPLHF. Based on the CDR3 plus reference TRBV30 and TRBJ1-6, the full variable domain is SQTIHQWPATLVQPVGSPLSLECTVEGTSNPNLYWYRQAAGRGLQLLFYSVGIGQISSEVPQNLSASRPQDRQFILSSKKLLLSDSGFYLCAWMWGQSPLHFGNGTRLTVT.

The chain's CDR3 is CSVRGFGTPNLSSYNEQFF. The CDR3 bases are TGCAGCGTCCGCGGTTTTGGGACTCCCAATCTGAGCTCCTACAATGAGCAGTTCTTC. The rearrangement uses TRBV29-1 and TRBJ2-1; D may be TRBD2 (6 bases). Germline CDR1 reads SQVTM; CDR2 reads ANQGSEA. This CDR3 contains 19 residues. Trimming removed 6 bases from V and 0 bases from J, with 27 bases in between.

The rearrangement joins TRBV14 to TRBJ2-5; D perhaps matches TRBD2 (5 bases). The CDR3 sequence is 13 residues long. CDR1 is SGHDN and CDR2 is FVKESK in the germline V gene. Trimming cost V 4 bases and J 4 bases, with 10 bases left between them. CDR3 amino acids: CASSPAGIETQYF. CDR3 in DNA: TGTGCCAGCAGCCCCGCCGGGATAGAGACCCAGTACTTC.

The rearrangement joins TRBV25-1 to TRBJ1-4; possibly TRBD1 for D (5 bases). V was pared by 3 bases and J by 5 bases, with 10 bases between. The CDR3 length is 14 residues. Germline V gene lookup returns CDR1 MGHDK and CDR2 SYGVNS. CDR3 sequence (DNA): TGTGCCAGCAGTGAGGAGGGGAGGAATGAAAAACTGTTTTTT. Its protein product is CASSEEGRNEKLFF.

The chain couples TRBV19 to TRBJ2-2; D may be TRBD1 (6 bases). Trimming removed 5 bases at V and 1 base at J, with 11 bases between. The germline CDR1 and CDR2 sequences are LNHDA and SQIVND (reference sequence). The CDR3 spans 15 residues. The chain's CDR3 is CASSVDRRNTGELFF. The DNA for the CDR3 is TGTGCCAGTAGTGTTGACAGGAGGAACACCGGGGAGCTGTTTTTT.

This clone was detected once. The genes are TRBV18 and TRBJ2-2, with a possible D match to TRBD1 (5 bases). The CDR3 runs to 16 residues. CDR1 and CDR2 (germline): KGHSH, LQKENI. Between the trimmed V and J ends, which lost 0 bases and 6 bases, there was a span of 14 bases. CDR3 coding DNA: TGTGCCAGCTCACCACCTACGACAGCTTGGGCCGGGGAGCTGTTTTTT. Amino acid sequence: CASSPPTTAWAGELFF.

The sample holds a few counts of this clone. Additional DNA sequences in this sample encode the identical CDR3. The chain carries TRBV5-1 and TRBJ2-3, with 7 bases aligning to TRBD2. After removal of 1 base from V and 2 bases from J, the junction contained 4 bases not matched to a gene. The CDR3 consists of 15 residues. CDR1 and CDR2 from the germline V gene are SGHRS and YFSETQ. This chain's CDR3 is CASSLSSGATDTQYF. The CDR3 DNA reads as TGCGCCAGCAGCTTGAGCAGCGGGGCCACAGATACGCAGTATTTT.

The rearrangement joins TRBV30 to TRBJ2-4; TRBD1 is a possible D gene (5 bases). Germline V gene lookup returns CDR1 GTSNPN and CDR2 SVGIG (reference sequence). Trimming removed 4 bases from V and 5 bases from J, with 18 bases in between. The CDR3 is 15 residues long. CDR3 coding DNA: TGTGCCTGGATGGCAGGGTTTAGGGGCCAAAACATTCAGTACTTC. As protein: CAWMAGFRGQNIQYF.

The rearrangement joins TRBV4-2 to TRBJ1-4, with D unclear. Per germline, CDR1 LGHNA and CDR2 YNFKEQ. Trimming pared 1 base from V and 0 bases from J, leaving 6 bases between. The length of the CDR3 is 15 residues. DNA for the CDR3: TGTGCCAGCAGCCAAGCTAGGCCAACTAATGAAAAACTGTTTTTT. This encodes CASSQARPTNEKLFF.

V gene TRBV24-1 combines with J gene TRBJ1-2, with a possible D match to TRBD1 (6 bases). With 3 bases removed from V and 6 bases from J, the gap between germline ends came to 22 bases. This CDR3 has 17 residues. CDR1 is KGHDR, CDR2 SFDVKD, per germline. CDR3 in amino acids: CATSDPTDRSLLHGYTF. CDR3 coding DNA: TGTGCCACCAGTGATCCGACCGACAGGAGCCTGCTCCATGGCTACACCTTC.

The J gene is TRBJ2-5, the V gene TRBV10-3, with 8 bases that match TRBD2. The trim removed 5 bases at V and 2 bases at J, leaving 4 bases unmatched. The germline V gene encodes CDR1 ENHRY and CDR2 SYGVKD. The CDR3 runs to 14 residues. This chain's CDR3 is CAISPRGGQETQYF. CDR3 bases: TGTGCCATCAGTCCTCGCGGGGGGCAAGAGACCCAGTACTTC.

CDR3 DNA: TGTGCCAGCAGCTTAGGGTCAGTTTACGAGCAGTACTTC. Translation gives CASSLGSVYEQYF. The chain combines TRBV7-2 with TRBJ2-7; no reliable D call. V lost 1 base to trimming and J lost 4 bases, with 8 bases between them. Germline assignment: CDR1 SGHTA and CDR2 FQGNSA. The CDR3 runs 13 residues. The whole variable domain, filled in from reference TRBV7-2 and TRBJ2-7, reads GAGVSQSPSNKVTEKGKDVELRCDPISGHTALYWYRQSLGQGLEFLIYFQGNSAPDKSGLPSDRFSAERTGGSVSTLTIQRTQQEDSAVYLCASSLGSVYEQYFGPGTRLTVT.

V gene TRBV28 combines with J gene TRBJ1-4; 9 bases fit TRBD1. Germline V gene sequence: CDR1 MDHEN, CDR2 SYDVKM. V was clipped by 8 bases and J by 3 bases; unmatched bases: 10. The CDR3 spans 16 residues. The CDR3 loop is CASRGGTGGPNEKLFF. In DNA, the CDR3 is TGTGCCAGCCGAGGGGGTACAGGGGGCCCTAATGAAAAACTGTTTTTT. Full variable domain (rest looked up from reference TRBV28 and TRBJ1-4): DVKVTQSSRYLVKRTGEKVFLECVQDMDHENMFWYRQDPGLGLRLIYFSYDVKMKEKGDIPEGYSVSREKKERFSLILESASTNQTSMYLCASRGGTGGPNEKLFFGSGTQLSVL.

The CDR3 nucleotides are TGTGCCAGCTCACCGCCCGGGTCTCGGGACTATGGCTACACCTTC. Translation: CASSPPGSRDYGYTF. The chain links TRBV18 to TRBJ1-2; D ambiguous. Trimming pared 3 bases from V and 3 bases from J, leaving 14 bases between. This CDR3 spans 15 amino acids. Germline CDR1 is KGHSH and CDR2 is LQKENI.

This chain uses TRBV7-3 with TRBJ1-2; D gene unclear. CDR3 length equals 14 residues. Trimming left V 1 base short and J 6 bases short, with 12 bases between. Germline CDR1 is SGHTA and CDR2 is FQGTGA. The CDR3 DNA is TGTGCCAGCAGCTTAAACGGCCCCGGGAATGGCTACACCTTC. Protein product: CASSLNGPGNGYTF.

CDR3 in amino acids: CASRGQTPNTGELFF. For the CDR3, the DNA is TGTGCCAGCCGGGGACAAACGCCCAACACCGGGGAGCTGTTTTTT. The chain combines TRBV19 with TRBJ2-2; D may be TRBD1 (6 bases). V was shortened by 9 bases and J by 2 bases, with 16 bases between the two germline ends. There are 15 residues in the CDR3. Germline V lookup: CDR1 LNHDA, CDR2 SQIVND (reference sequence).

The V and J genes are TRBV18 and TRBJ2-3, with D possibly TRBD1 on 6 matching bases. The germline V gene has CDR1 KGHSH and CDR2 LQKENI. CDR3 length equals 14 residues. With 2 bases removed from V and 6 bases from J, the gap between germline ends came to 12 bases. CDR3 nucleotides: TGTGCCAGCTCACCAGACAGGACGAGGGATACGCAGTATTTT. It yields the protein CASSPDRTRDTQYF.

V is TRBV5-1 and J is TRBJ1-6; D not certain. The CDR3 is 14 amino acids. The V gene's germline CDR1 is SGHRS and CDR2 YFSETQ. V was clipped by 5 bases and J by 0 bases, with 6 bases between them. This CDR3 is CASRWSSYNSPLHF. CDR3 nucleotides: TGCGCCAGCAGGTGGAGCTCCTATAATTCACCCCTCCACTTT.